Included here is one TCR beta chain sequence, with context. The sample belongs to a study of blood T cell repertoires in COVID-19. The overall study: Nucleic acid was either cDNA or gDNA, and it came from T cells, B-cell-depleted T cells, or PBMCs.

In the study's own analysis: Reference gene primer amplification gave nucleated cell count estimates. Repertoires were generated with immunoSEQ multiplex PCR, while TCRdb's copy carries only in-frame clones and drops some. Clone size and the V and J calls come from that table; the DNA yielded D and trimming. The data contain 400,000 or so clones, approximately 91% of them singletons. Everyone who took part was 18 to 89 years old, and they came from fewer than 25 US areas. Participant reports of clinical history set cohort assignment. The specimen was PBMCs or T cells enriched from blood (not recorded which). The clonotype was recovered from a woman aged 40 to 49 with acute COVID-19.

CDR3 protein: CASSPGQTPYEQYF. CDR3 DNA sequence: TGCGCCAGCAGCCCGGGACAGACTCCTTACGAGCAGTACTTC. The chain recombines TRBV5-1 with TRBJ2-7; 7 nucleotides match TRBD1. CDR1 SGHRS and CDR2 YFSETQ come from the germline V gene. The V gene end was trimmed by 4 bases and the J gene end by 4 bases; junction bases not matched to a gene: 8. The CDR3 has 14 residues.